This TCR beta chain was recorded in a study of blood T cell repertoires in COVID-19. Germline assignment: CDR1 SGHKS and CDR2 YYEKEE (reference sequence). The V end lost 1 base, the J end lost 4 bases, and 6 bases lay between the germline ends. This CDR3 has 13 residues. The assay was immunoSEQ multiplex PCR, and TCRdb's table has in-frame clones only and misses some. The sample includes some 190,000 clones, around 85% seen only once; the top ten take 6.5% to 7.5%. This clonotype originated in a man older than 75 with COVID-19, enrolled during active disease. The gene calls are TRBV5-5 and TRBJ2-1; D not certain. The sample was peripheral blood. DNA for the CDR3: TGTGCCAGCAGCTTGCGTCAGTACAATGAGCAGTTCTTC. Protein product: CASSLRQYNEQFF.